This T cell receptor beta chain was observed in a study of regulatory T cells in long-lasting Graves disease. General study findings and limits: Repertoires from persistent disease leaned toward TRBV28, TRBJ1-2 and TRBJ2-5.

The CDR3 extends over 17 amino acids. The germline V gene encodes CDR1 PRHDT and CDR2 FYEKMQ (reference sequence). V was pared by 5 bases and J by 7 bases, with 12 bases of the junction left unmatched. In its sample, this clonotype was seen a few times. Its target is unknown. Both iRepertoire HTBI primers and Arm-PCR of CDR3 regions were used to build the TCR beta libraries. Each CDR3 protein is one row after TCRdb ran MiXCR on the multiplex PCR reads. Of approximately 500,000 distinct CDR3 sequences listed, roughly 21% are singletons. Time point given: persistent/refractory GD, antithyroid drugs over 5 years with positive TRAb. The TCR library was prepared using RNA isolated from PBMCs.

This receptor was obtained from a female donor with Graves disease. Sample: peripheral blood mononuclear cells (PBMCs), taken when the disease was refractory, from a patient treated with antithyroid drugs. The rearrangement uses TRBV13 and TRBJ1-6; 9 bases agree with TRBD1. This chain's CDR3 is CASSPTRTGAKNSPLHF. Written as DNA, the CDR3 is TGTGCCAGCAGCCCGACCCGGACAGGGGCGAAGAATTCACCCCTCCACTTT.